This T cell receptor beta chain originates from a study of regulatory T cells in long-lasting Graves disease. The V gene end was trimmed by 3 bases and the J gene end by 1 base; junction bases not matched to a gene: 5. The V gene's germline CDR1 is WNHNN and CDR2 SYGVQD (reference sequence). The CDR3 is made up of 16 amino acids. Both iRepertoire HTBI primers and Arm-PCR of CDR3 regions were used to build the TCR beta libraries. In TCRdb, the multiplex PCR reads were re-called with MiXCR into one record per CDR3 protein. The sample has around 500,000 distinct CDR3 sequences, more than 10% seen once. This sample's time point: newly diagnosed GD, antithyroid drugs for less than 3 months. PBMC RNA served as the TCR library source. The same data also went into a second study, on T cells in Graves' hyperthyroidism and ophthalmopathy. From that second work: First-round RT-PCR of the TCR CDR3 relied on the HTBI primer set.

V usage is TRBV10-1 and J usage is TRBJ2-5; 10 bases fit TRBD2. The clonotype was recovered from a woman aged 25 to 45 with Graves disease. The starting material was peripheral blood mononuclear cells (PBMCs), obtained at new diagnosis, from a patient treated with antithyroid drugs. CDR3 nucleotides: TGCGCCAGCAGTGATCTAGCGGGAGAATCCCAAGAGACCCAGTACTTC. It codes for CASSDLAGESQETQYF.